This record looks at one TCR beta chain sequence and its context. The table lists this clonotype with a count of one. Its antigen is currently not known. The record has no base qualities; no much larger clone is one base away. Resting on one read, the evidence is weak. The CDR3 contains 16 residues, cysteine and phenylalanine counted. Just CDR3 DNA is preserved here, 48 bases in frame from base 1. Trimming costs V 0 bases and J 4 bases, and their ends lie 14 bases apart. Per the germline V gene, SGHDT is the CDR1 and YYEEEE is the CDR2. Peripheral blood CD8+ and CD4+ T cells from healthy donors, Susac syndrome patients and multiple sclerosis patients were profiled by high-throughput TCR beta sequencing. The Susac syndrome patients fulfilled recently defined diagnostic criteria for either definite or probable disease. Bulk CD8+ and CD4+ T cells were purified by magnetic negative isolation, while CD8+ TEMRA cells were enriched using FACS. Blood was collected in EDTA tubes and processed within 24 hours, with PBMCs isolated through density gradient centrifugation. PBMCs intended for TCR sequencing were cryopreserved in liquid nitrogen and thawed later in a water bath at 37 degrees C. The sorted or isolated CD4+, CD8+ and CD8+ TEMRA cells had a purity of 90% or higher.

The entry originates in a study of CD8 T cells in Susac syndrome (dated by TCRdb to the late 2010s). Regarding the research as a whole: Among the Susac syndrome patients who were sequenced, clinically active disease was present in about six and clinical remission was observed in eight. At the time of blood withdrawal, Susac syndrome patients were either therapy-naive, taking corticosteroids (with some also receiving IVIg), or on IVIg alone. Whether CD8+ T cell activation and differentiation in Susac syndrome was antigen driven was tested using repertoire sequencing. What the study reported, not specific to this receptor: The number of individuals in the TCR sequencing and HLA analysis was acknowledged as relatively small. The CD4+ T cell repertoire of patients with Susac syndrome showed no detectable clonal expansion.

RNA was extracted with the RNeasy kit and roughly 0.5 to 1 ug was reverse transcribed using random hexamers. The immunoSEQ multiplex PCR assay, covering 54 Vbeta and 13 Jbeta segments, was used to amplify TCR beta CDR3 regions. PCR amplification bias was corrected using a synthetic template baseline for primer optimization and computational correction. On the authors' methods: Only productive sequences were kept, with reads annotated to V, D and J genes according to IMGT and analyzed in immunoSEQ Analyzer. To calculate clonality, Shannon entropy was normalized by log2 of the number of productive unique sequences and then subtracted from one. For each patient and control, public and private clones were evaluated among the 100 most prevalent clones. Clones were defined as Susac-specific if absent from the healthy and MS cohorts, from roughly 1,100 published viral clones and from other ImmuneACCESS disease sequences. The public sequencing data were trimmed at Q25 with fastp and processed into clonotypes with MiXCR by TCRdb, which kept only in-frame beta chains. Rows merge per CDR3 protein into single entries with the most common DNA and genes. The V and J calls follow TCRdb's processing rather than the paper's. In this sample the table shows about 140,000 distinct CDR3 sequences, 95% of which occur a single time. The top ten constitute roughly 0.14% of the sample.

The receptor chain draws on TRBV5-6 and TRBJ2-1; the D gene is possibly TRBD2, with 7 bases matching. The origin of this receptor is a human donor with Susac syndrome. Sample: CD4+ T cells from PBMCs. The encoded CDR3 is CASSLEGGERYNEQFF. The DNA sequence is TGTGCCAGCAGCTTGGAAGGGGGGGAACGTTACAATGAGCAGTTCTTC.